This T cell receptor (beta chain) was sequenced in a study of identical twins. Each cDNA held unique molecular identifiers, and template switching gave it a universal primer site. MiXCR was run by TCRdb on the 5' RACE reads, yielding one entry per CDR3 protein. The sample shows 450,000 or so distinct CDR3 sequences, roughly 24% of them seen only once. CDR1 is SGHRS, CDR2 YFSETQ, per germline. With 0 bases removed from V and 4 bases from J, the gap between germline ends came to 10 bases. The CDR3 extends over 14 amino acids. Findings and caveats of the study: High-abundance cord blood beta clonotypes had fewer insertions; memory repertoires showed none.

For this clonotype: Its antigen is currently unknown.

The same specimen was also included in a second study, on T cells expressing NK-cell markers. That paper notes: Six or seven donors had dominant NKG2C+ clonotypes that comprised about 1.0-7.0% of their CD8+ T cells. A few donors likewise had their CD3+CD56-NKG2C+ fraction led by these clonotypes.

The material sequenced was CD4+ T cells sorted from blood. V gene TRBV5-1 combines with J gene TRBJ1-2; D is undetermined. This sequence originates from a woman between 18 and 29 years old in good health. Here the CDR3 DNA reads TGCGCCAGCAGCTTGGAAGCCTCCTTCTATGGCTACACCTTC. Encoded protein: CASSLEASFYGYTF.